The rows below give T cell receptor beta chains drawn from one sample of a study of T cells after yellow fever vaccination. MiXCR, run by TCRdb on the 5' RACE reads, gives a single entry per CDR3 protein. The table shows around 340,000 distinct CDR3 sequences, with more than 8.5% occurring only once. The input for sequencing was PBMCs, taken on the day of the first yellow fever vaccination. These receptors came from a man between 18 and 29 years old who received the YFV17D yellow fever vaccine. Both conserved end residues are part of each CDR3. D genes are given only for firm matches. A row's size may be missing; if present it is once, few, many or a size class.

j_gene	abundance	d_gene	v_gene	CDR3aa	CDR3nt
TRBJ1-1	.	.	TRBV18	CASSPQTGLGNTEAFF	TGTGCCAGCTCACCACAAACAGGGCTGGGTAACACTGAAGCTTTCTTT
TRBJ1-1	.	TRBD1	TRBV6-2/TRBV6-3	CASSYKTGATEAFF	TGTGCCAGCAGTTACAAGACAGGGGCCACTGAAGCTTTCTTT
TRBJ1-2	.	.	TRBV6-1	CASSRDGAFNYGYTF	TGTGCCAGCAGTAGGGACGGGGCCTTCAACTATGGCTACACCTTC
TRBJ1-2	few	.	TRBV6-1	CASGRKTATYGYTF	TGTGCCAGCGGAAGAAAAACGGCTACCTATGGCTACACCTTC
TRBJ1-1	.	.	TRBV6-2/TRBV6-3	CASSHRREGEAFF	TGTGCCAGCAGTCACAGGAGGGAAGGTGAAGCTTTCTTT
TRBJ1-2	many	.	TRBV20-1	CSAGGPRYGYTF	TGCAGTGCAGGAGGACCGCGCTATGGCTACACCTTC
TRBJ2-1	.	TRBD1	TRBV25-1	CASNQYRGNYNEQFF	TGTGCCAGTAATCAATACAGGGGCAACTACAATGAGCAGTTCTTC
TRBJ1-1	few	TRBD1	TRBV29-1	CSVGQGKGTEAFF	TGCAGCGTTGGACAGGGAAAGGGGACTGAAGCTTTCTTT
TRBJ2-2	few	.	TRBV30	CAWNQALDGELFF	TGTGCCTGGAACCAAGCGTTGGACGGGGAGCTGTTTTTT
TRBJ2-5	.	.	TRBV5-6	CASSLVMGYQETQYF	TGTGCCAGCAGCCTTGTGATGGGGTACCAAGAGACCCAGTACTTC
TRBJ2-7	.	.	TRBV7-6	CASSLGAREQYF	TGTGCCAGCAGCTTGGGGGCGCGCGAGCAGTACTTC
TRBJ2-7	many	TRBD1	TRBV3-1	CASSPPGQRSPEQYF	TGTGCCAGCAGCCCACCGGGACAGAGGTCGCCCGAGCAGTACTTC
TRBJ2-5	many	.	TRBV4-1	CASSHSRRVGGPGREETQYF	TGCGCCAGCAGCCACTCGAGGAGGGTAGGGGGCCCTGGGAGGGAAGAGACCCAGTACTTC
TRBJ1-2	many	.	TRBV20-1	CSAPPDKSYGYTF	TGCAGTGCTCCCCCGGACAAGAGCTATGGCTACACCTTC
TRBJ2-2	few	.	TRBV15	CATSRDRGQMELFF	TGTGCCACCAGCAGAGATCGCGGGCAGATGGAGCTGTTTTTT